This T cell receptor beta chain was sequenced during a study of multiple sclerosis patients with progressive multifocal leukoencephalopathy. This clone was seen just once. The time point: before natalizumab initiation. Germline CDR1 and CDR2: SGHVS and FQNEAQ. The ends were cut back, 5 bases at V and 3 bases at J, with 12 bases in the middle. The CDR3 loop spans 14 amino acids. The assay was immunoSEQ multiplex PCR, and TCRdb's table has in-frame clones only and misses some. Among some 31,000 clones, over 75% were seen once, and the ten largest hold roughly 1.5%. Sequenced material: PBMCs. The chain joins TRBV7-8 to TRBJ2-3, with D perhaps TRBD2 (7 bases). This sequence was found in a human donor with multiple sclerosis. CDR3 in DNA: TGTGCCAGCAGCCGGGGGCGGGAGACAGATACGCAGTATTTT. Residues: CASSRGRETDTQYF. Together with reference TRBV7-8 and TRBJ2-3, the CDR3 gives the full variable domain: GAGVSQSPRYKVAKRGQDVALRCDPISGHVSLFWYQQALGQGPEFLTYFQNEAQLDKSGLPSDRFFAERPEGSVSTLKIQRTQQEDSAVYLCASSRGRETDTQYFGPGTRLTVL.